This T cell receptor (beta chain) was observed in a study of T cells in tuberculosis (dated by TCRdb to the late 2010s). Regarding the study in general: To characterize T cells specific for the mycobacterial lipid antigen glucose monomycolate (GMM), the study used CD1B tetramers together with high-throughput TCR immunosequencing. Points the paper makes about the study in general: T cells binding the CD1B-GMM tetramer with low affinity may have been missed by the stringent sort gate.

Because TCR-alpha and TCR-beta chains were sequenced unpaired, no information on chain pairing was available. TCR libraries were generated with the immunoSEQ multiplex PCR assay, using TCR-beta and/or TCR-alpha/delta assays for each sample. Amplified TCR libraries were sequenced on the Illumina high-throughput platform. The authors' pipeline ran thus. Clustering and dimensionality reduction relied on pairwise TCRdist distances among GMM-specific receptors from T cells that were either sorted ex vivo or expanded in vitro. Sequence motifs, defined by gene usage and CDR3 content, were tested for enrichment in tetramer-positive compared with tetramer-negative populations. The clones in this table, taken by TCRdb from immuneACCESS, are in-frame only. Not every clone is retained; where verified, under half of the shortfall comes from an unresolved V gene, and the cause of the rest is unknown. That table is the source of V, J and clone size, and D and trimming were worked out from the DNA. Counted in this sample were about 88,000 clones; roughly 88% of them appeared once. Jointly, the top ten make up 1.5% to 2% of the sample.

PBMC were thawed, rested overnight, stained with GMM-loaded CD1B tetramer, a Live/Dead dye and anti-CD3, and then sorted on a FACS Aria II. CD1B tetramers were loaded with C32 glucose monomycolate purified from Rhodococcus equi. PBMC used for tetramer sorting had been depleted of CD14-expressing monocytes for a separate study before cryopreservation. From each donor, about 99,000 tetramer-negative cells were sorted and analyzed together with the tetramer-positive cells. Antigen-specific T cells were sorted from a handful of healthy South African adults using GMM-loaded CD1B tetramers. With respect to this clone: Base qualities are missing; no much larger clone stands one base away.

Reading the germline V gene gives CDR1 LGHNT and CDR2 FRNRAP. The CDR3 runs 14 amino acids, cysteine and phenylalanine included. The DNA shown is the 42-base CDR3, in frame from base 1. Germline trimming amounts to 5 bases on V and 1 base on J, with 1 as the count of junction bases outside the gene matches. The chain is made from TRBV12-5 and TRBJ2-3, and TRBD1 matches 9 of the central bases. This clonotype originated in an adult woman with latent tuberculosis. Sequenced material: CD1b-GMM tetramer-negative cells sorted from PBMCs. The label giving this sample's cell subset or site can be read as: T cells not binding CD1B-GMM tetramer, sorted from same donor. The CDR3 sequence is CASGRDRGTDTQYF. The bases read TGTGCTAGTGGTAGGGACAGGGGCACAGATACGCAGTATTTT.